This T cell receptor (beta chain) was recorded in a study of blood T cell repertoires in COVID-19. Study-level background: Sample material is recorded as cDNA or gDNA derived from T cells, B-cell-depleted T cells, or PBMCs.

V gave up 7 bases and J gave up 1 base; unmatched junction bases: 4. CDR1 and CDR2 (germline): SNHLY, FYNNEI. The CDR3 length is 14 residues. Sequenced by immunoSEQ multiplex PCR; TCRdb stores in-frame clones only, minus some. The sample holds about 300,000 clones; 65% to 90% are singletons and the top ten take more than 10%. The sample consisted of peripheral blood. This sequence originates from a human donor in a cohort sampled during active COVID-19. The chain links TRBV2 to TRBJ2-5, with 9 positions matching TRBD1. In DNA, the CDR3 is TGTGCCAGCACCCCGGACAGGGGCCAAGAGACCCAGTACTTC. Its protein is CASTPDRGQETQYF. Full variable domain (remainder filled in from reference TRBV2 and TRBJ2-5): EPEVTQTPSHQVTQMGQEVILRCVPISNHLYFYWYRQILGQKVEFLVSFYNNEISEKSEIFDDQFSVERPDGSNFTLKIRSTKLEDSAMYFCASTPDRGQETQYFGPGTRLLVL.